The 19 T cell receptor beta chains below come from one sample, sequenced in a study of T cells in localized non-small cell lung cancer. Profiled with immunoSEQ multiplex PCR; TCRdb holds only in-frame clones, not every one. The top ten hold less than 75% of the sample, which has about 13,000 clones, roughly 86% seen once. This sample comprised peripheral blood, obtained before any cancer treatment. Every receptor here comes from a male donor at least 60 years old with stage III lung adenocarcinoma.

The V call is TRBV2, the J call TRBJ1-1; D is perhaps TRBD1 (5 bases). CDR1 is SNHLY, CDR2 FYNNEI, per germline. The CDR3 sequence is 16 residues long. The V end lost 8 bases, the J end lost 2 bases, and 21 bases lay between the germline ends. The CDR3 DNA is TGTGCCAGCTCCCCCTATACCCAGACAGTTAACACTGAAGCTTTCTTT. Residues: CASSPYTQTVNTEAFF.

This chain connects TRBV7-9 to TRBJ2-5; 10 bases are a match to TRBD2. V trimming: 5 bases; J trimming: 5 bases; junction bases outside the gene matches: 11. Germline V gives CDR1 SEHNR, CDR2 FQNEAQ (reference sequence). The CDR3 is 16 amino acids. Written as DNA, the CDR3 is TGTGCCAGCAGCACCCACGGACTAGCGGAGGGGGAGACCCAGTACTTC. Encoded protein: CASSTHGLAEGETQYF.

CDR3 coding DNA: TGTGCCAGCAGCCAAGACTATTCGGGCAATCAGCCCCAGCATTTT. Protein sequence: CASSQDYSGNQPQHF. The rearrangement uses TRBV7-8 and TRBJ1-5, with unresolved D. CDR3 length: 15 amino acids. The V end was cut by 5 bases, the J end by 2 bases, with 13 bases between. Germline V gives CDR1 SGHVS, CDR2 FQNEAQ.

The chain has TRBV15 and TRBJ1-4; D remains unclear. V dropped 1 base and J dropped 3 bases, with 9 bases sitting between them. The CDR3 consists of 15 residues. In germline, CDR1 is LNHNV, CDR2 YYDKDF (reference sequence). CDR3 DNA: TGTGCCACCAGCAGAGTACTGGGAGCTAATGAAAAACTGTTTTTT. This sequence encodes CATSRVLGANEKLFF.

The CDR3 region has the DNA TGTGCCAGCTTACGGACAGGGGGGCCTGAAGCTTTCTTT. Its protein product is CASLRTGGPEAFF. This chain links TRBV18 with TRBJ1-1; 10 bases line up with TRBD1. The CDR3 covers 13 residues. CDR1 and CDR2 (germline): KGHSH, LQKENI. V lost 7 bases, J lost 6 bases, and 5 bases stayed unmatched.

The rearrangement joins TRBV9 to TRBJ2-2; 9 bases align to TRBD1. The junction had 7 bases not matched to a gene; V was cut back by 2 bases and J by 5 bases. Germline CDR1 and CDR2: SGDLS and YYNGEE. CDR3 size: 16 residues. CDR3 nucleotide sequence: TGTGCCAGCAGCGTTACAGGGGGCGTTTCTACCGGGGAGCTGTTTTTT. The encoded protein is CASSVTGGVSTGELFF. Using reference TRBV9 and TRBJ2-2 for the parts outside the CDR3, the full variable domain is DSGVTQTPKHLITATGQRVTLRCSPRSGDLSVYWYQQSLDQGLQFLIQYYNGEERAKGNILERFSAQQFPDLHSELNLSSLELGDSALYFCASSVTGGVSTGELFFGEGSRLTVL.

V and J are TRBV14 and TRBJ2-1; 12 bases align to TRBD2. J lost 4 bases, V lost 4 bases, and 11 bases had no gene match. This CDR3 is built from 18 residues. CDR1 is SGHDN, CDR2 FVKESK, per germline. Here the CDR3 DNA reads TGTGCCAGCAGCCTTTTGCCTCGGACTAGCGGGGATTACAATGAGCAGTTCTTC. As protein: CASSLLPRTSGDYNEQFF.

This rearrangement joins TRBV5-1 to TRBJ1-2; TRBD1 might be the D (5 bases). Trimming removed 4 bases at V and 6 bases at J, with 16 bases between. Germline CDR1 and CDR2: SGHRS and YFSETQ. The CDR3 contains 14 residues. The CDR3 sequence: CASSLRPGTDGYTF. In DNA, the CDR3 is TGCGCCAGCAGCCTACGCCCCGGGACCGATGGCTACACCTTC.

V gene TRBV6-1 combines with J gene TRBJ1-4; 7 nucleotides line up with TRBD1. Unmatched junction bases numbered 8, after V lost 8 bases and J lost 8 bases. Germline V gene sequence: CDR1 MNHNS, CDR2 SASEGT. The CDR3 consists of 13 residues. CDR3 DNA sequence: TGTGCCAGCGAGACAGGGTTGGACGAAAAACTGTTTTTT. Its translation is CASETGLDEKLFF.

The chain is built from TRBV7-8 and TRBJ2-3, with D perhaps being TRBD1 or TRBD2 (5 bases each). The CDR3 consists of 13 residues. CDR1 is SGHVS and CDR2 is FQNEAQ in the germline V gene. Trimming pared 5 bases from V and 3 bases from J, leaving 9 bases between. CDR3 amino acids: CASSGDRTDTQYF. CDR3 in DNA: TGTGCCAGCAGCGGGGACCGGACAGATACGCAGTATTTT.

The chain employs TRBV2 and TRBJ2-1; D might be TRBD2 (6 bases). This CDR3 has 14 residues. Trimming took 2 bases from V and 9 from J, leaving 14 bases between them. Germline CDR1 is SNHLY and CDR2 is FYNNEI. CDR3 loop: CASSETTSSSEQFF. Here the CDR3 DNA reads TGTGCCAGCAGTGAAACTACTAGCAGCTCTGAGCAGTTCTTC.

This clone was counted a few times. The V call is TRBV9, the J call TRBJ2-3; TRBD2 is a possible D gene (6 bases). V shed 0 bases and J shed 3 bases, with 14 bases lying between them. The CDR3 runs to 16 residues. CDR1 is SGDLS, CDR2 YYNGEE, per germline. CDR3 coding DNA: TGTGCCAGCAGCGTAGGTGGGAGGCGTGGTACAGATACGCAGTATTTT. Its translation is CASSVGGRRGTDTQYF.

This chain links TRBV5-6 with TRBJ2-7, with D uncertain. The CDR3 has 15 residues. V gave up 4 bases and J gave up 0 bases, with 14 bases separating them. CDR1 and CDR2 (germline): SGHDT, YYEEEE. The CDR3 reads CASSLAGASSYEQYF. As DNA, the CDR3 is TGTGCCAGCAGCCTCGCTGGAGCGAGCTCCTACGAGCAGTACTTC.

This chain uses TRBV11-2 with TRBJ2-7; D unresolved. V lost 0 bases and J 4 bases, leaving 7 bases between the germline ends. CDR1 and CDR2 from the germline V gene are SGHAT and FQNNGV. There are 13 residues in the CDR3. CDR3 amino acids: CASSLEGSYEQYF. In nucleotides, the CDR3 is TGTGCCAGCAGCTTAGAAGGTTCTTACGAGCAGTACTTC.

This CDR3 reads CASSVRQDGAAFF. In DNA, the CDR3 is TGTGCCAGCAGTGTACGACAGGACGGGGCAGCTTTCTTT. The rearrangement joins TRBV6-4 to TRBJ1-1, with D possibly TRBD1 on 6 matching bases. Germline-derived CDR1 and CDR2 are MRHNA and SNTAGT. The CDR3 sequence is 13 residues long. Between the trimmed V and J ends, which lost 4 bases and 10 bases, there was a span of 16 bases.

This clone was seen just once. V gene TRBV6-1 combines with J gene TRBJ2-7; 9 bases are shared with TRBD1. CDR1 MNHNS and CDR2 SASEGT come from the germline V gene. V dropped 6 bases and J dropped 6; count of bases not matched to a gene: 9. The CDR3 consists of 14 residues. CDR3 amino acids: CASSEMGQGREQYF. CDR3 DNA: TGTGCCAGCAGCGAAATGGGACAGGGTCGCGAGCAGTACTTC.

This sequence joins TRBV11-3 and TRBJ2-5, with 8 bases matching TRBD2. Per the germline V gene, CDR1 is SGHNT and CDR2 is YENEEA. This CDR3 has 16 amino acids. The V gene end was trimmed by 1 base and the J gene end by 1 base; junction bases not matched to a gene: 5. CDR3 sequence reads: CASSLAGTRGQETQYF. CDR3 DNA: TGTGCCAGCAGCTTAGCCGGGACTAGGGGCCAAGAGACCCAGTACTTC.

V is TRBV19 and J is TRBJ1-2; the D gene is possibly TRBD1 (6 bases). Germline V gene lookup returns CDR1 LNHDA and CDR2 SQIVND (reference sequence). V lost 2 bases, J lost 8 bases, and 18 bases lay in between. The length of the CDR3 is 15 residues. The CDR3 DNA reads TGTGCCAGTAGTATATCTGGCAGGGGATTGGAAGGCTACACCTTC. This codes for CASSISGRGLEGYTF.

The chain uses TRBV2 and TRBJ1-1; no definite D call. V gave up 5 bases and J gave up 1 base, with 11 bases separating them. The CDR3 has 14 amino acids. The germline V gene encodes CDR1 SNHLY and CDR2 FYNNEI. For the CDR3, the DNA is TGTGCCAGCAGTCGGGTGGGATGGAACACTGAAGCTTTCTTT. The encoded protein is CASSRVGWNTEAFF.